This T cell receptor beta chain originates from a study of blood T cell repertoires in COVID-19. For the study at large: The samples span acute and convalescent COVID-19 from the United States, Italy and Spain.

Adults between about 18 and 89 years of age took part from more than 20 US areas. Original data processing: Reference gene primers were amplified, and this amplification served to estimate nucleated cell counts. Using immunoSEQ multiplex PCR, the repertoire was profiled, and TCRdb retains in-frame clones only, with some absent. V, J and clone size were drawn from that table, and D and trimming were deduced from the DNA. The sample consists of 150,000 to 200,000 clones, about 90% of them appearing once. The CDR3 runs 13 residues. V dropped 2 bases and J dropped 3 bases, with 9 bases sitting between them. The germline V gene encodes CDR1 SGHRS and CDR2 YFSETQ.

V is TRBV5-1 and J is TRBJ2-7; possible D gene TRBD2, 5 bases. What was sequenced was PBMCs or T cells enriched from blood (not recorded which). The clonotype comes from a human donor with acute COVID-19. The donor label of this sample is uncertain. The CDR3 DNA reads TGCGCCAGCAGCTTCCTCGGGAACTACGAGCAGTACTTC. Translated, it gives CASSFLGNYEQYF. Combining the CDR3 with reference TRBV5-1 and TRBJ2-7 gives the whole variable domain KAGVTQTPRYLIKTRGQQVTLSCSPISGHRSVSWYQQTPGQGLQFLFEYFSETQRNKGNFPGRFSGRQFSNSRSEMNVSTLELGDSALYLCASSFLGNYEQYFGPGTRLTVT.